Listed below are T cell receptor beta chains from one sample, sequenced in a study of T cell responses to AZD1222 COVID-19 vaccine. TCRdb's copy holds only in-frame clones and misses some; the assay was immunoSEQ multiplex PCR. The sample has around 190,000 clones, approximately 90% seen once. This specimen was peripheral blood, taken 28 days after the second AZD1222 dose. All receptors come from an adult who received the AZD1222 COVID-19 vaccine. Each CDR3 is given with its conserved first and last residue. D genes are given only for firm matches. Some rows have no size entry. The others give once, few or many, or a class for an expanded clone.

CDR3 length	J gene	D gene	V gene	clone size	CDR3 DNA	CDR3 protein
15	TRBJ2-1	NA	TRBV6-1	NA	TGTGCCAGCAGTGAAGAAAAGGGAGGCTACAATGAGCAGTTCTTC	CASSEEKGGYNEQFF
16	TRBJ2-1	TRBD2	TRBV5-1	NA	TGCGCCAGCAGCTTGGCCGGGGGGAATAGGTACAATGAGCAGTTCTTC	CASSLAGGNRYNEQFF
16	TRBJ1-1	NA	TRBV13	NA	TGTGCCAGCAGCCCCTTGGCCAGGGACTCATCCGACCAAGCTTTCTTT	CASSPLARDSSDQAFF
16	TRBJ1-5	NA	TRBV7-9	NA	TGTGCCAGCAGTGCCTCGGTGGGAGGGCAGAATCAGCCCCAGCATTTT	CASSASVGGQNQPQHF
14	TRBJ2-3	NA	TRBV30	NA	TGTGCCTGGAGTGGAGGGAAATACACAGATACGCAGTATTTT	CAWSGGKYTDTQYF
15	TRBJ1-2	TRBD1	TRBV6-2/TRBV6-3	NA	TGTGCCAGCAGTTACCTCTCAGGGGGTAACTATGGCTACACCTTC	CASSYLSGGNYGYTF
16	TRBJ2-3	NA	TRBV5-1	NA	TGCGCCAGCACTCCGCGGGGCGGCACTAGCACAGATACGCAGTATTTT	CASTPRGGTSTDTQYF
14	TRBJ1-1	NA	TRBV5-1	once	TGCGCCAGCAGCTCAACCGCCGGGATTCCTGAAGCTTTCTTT	CASSSTAGIPEAFF
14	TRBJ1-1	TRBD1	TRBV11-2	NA	TGTGCCAGCAGCTTAGGACAGGGGGACACTGAAGCTTTCTTT	CASSLGQGDTEAFF
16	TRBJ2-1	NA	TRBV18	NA	TGTGCCAGCTCACCCCCGGAAGGAATCTCCTACAATGAGCAGTTCTTC	CASSPPEGISYNEQFF
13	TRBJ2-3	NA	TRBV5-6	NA	TGTGCCAGCAGCTTGGGTGGAGGAGGTACGCAGTATTTT	CASSLGGGGTQYF
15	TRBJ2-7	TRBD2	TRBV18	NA	TGTGCCAGTTCTAGCGGGGGGCAGGTTACCTACGAGCAGTACTTC	CASSSGGQVTYEQYF
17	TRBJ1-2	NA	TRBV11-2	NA	TGTGCCAGCAGCTTAGAAAGGGCAGCAGCAGCGGTGGGAGGCTACACCTTC	CASSLERAAAAVGGYTF
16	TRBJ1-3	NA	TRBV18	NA	TGTGCCAGCTCCCAAGGACCAGGAGCCTCTGGAAACACCATATATTTT	CASSQGPGASGNTIYF
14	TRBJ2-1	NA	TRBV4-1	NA	TGCGCCAGCAGCCAAGATTCCGGGAACAATGAGCAGTTCTTC	CASSQDSGNNEQFF
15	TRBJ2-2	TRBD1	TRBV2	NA	TGTGCCAGCAGTTGGACAGGTCAGAACACCGGGGAGCTGTTTTTT	CASSWTGQNTGELFF
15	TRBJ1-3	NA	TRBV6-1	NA	TGTGCCAGCAGTGAAAGGTGGGGCCAGGGAAACACCATATATTTT	CASSERWGQGNTIYF
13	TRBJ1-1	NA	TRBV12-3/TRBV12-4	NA	TGTGCCAGCAGCCAGCAGGAGAACACTGAAGCTTTCTTT	CASSQQENTEAFF
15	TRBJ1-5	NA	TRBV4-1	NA	TGCGCCAGCAGCCAAGTGGGGACCGGGGGTCAGCCCCAGCATTTT	CASSQVGTGGQPQHF
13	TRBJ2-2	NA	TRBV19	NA	TGTGCCAGTAGGGGGACGAACACCGGGGAGCTGTTTTTT	CASRGTNTGELFF
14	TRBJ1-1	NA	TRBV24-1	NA	TGTGCCACCAGTGGACAGTTCATGAACACTGAAGCTTTCTTT	CATSGQFMNTEAFF
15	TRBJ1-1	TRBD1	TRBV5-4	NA	TGTGCCAGCAGCCCTCCGGACAGGGCGAACACTGAAGCTTTCTTT	CASSPPDRANTEAFF
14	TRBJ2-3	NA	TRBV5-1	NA	TGCGCCAGCAGCAGGGGCGGACCCACAGATACGCAGTATTTT	CASSRGGPTDTQYF
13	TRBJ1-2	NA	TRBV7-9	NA	TGTGCCAGCAGCTTAGCCGGGTTGGATGGCTACACCTTC	CASSLAGLDGYTF
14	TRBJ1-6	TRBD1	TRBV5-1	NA	TGCGCCAGCAGCTTGGATCTAGGGGGCACACCCCTCCACTTT	CASSLDLGGTPLHF
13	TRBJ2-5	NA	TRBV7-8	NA	TGTGCCAGCAGCTTAGAGGGTTTGGAGACCCAGTACTTC	CASSLEGLETQYF
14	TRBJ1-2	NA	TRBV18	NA	TGTGCCAGCTCACCAGCGCAGGGGTCCTATGGCTACACCTTC	CASSPAQGSYGYTF
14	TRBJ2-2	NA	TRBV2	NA	TGTGCCAGCAGTGCGAACGGTAACACCGGGGAGCTGTTTTTT	CASSANGNTGELFF
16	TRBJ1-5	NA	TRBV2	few	TGTGCCAGCAGTGAAGTAACGGGACCCGGACATCAGCCCCAGCATTTT	CASSEVTGPGHQPQHF
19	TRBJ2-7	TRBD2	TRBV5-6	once	TGTGCCAGCAGCTTGTACCCCCCCGGGACTAGCGGGAGTAGCTACGAGCAGTACTTC	CASSLYPPGTSGSSYEQYF
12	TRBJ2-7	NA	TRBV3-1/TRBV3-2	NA	TGTGCCAGCAGCCAAGGCACACACGAGCAGTACTTC	CASSQGTHEQYF
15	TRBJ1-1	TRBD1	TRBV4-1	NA	TGCGCCAGCAGCCGGGGGCCGGGACAGGATACTGAAGCTTTCTTT	CASSRGPGQDTEAFF
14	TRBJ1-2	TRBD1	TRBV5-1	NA	TGCGCCAGCAGCGCGTTAGGGGGCTTACATGGCTACACCTTC	CASSALGGLHGYTF
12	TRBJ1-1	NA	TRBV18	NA	TGTGCCAGCTCACAATCGTACACTGAAGCTTTCTTT	CASSQSYTEAFF
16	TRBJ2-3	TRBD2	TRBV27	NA	TGTGCCAGCAGAGAAAGCGGGGCCCCCAAACGGCATACGCAGTATTTT	CASRESGAPKRHTQYF
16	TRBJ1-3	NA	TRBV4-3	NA	TGCGCCAGCAGCCAAGATATGGCCAGCTCTGGAAACACCATATATTTT	CASSQDMASSGNTIYF
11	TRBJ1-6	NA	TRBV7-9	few	TGTGCCAGCAGCCGCGCAGGGACCCTCCACTTT	CASSRAGTLHF
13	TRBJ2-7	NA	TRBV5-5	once	TGTGCCAGCAGCGGGCGCTCAGCCTACGAGCAGTACTTC	CASSGRSAYEQYF
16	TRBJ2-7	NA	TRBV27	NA	TGTGCCAGCAGTTTCACCACTTTACAGGGTAGCTACGAGCAGTACTTC	CASSFTTLQGSYEQYF
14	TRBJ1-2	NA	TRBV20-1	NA	TGCAGTGCTAGTCAAGAGGGCATCGGTTATGGCTACACCTTC	CSASQEGIGYGYTF
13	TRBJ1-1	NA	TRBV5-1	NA	TGCGCCAGCAGCTCATATGCGGGCACTGAAGCTTTCTTT	CASSSYAGTEAFF
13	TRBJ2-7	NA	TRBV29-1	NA	TGCAGCGTTGGTGGGCAGGGCGGTTTAGAGCAGTACTTC	CSVGGQGGLEQYF
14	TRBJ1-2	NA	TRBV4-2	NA	TGTGCCAGCAGCCAAGCCACGGACTACTATGGCTACACCTTC	CASSQATDYYGYTF
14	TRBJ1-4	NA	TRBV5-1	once	TGCGCCAGCAGCTATAATCGTGGCTATGAAAAACTGTTTTTT	CASSYNRGYEKLFF
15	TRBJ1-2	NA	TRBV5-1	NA	TGCGCCAGCAGCTTGGTAGGGGACACTAACTATGGCTACACCTTC	CASSLVGDTNYGYTF